This T cell receptor beta chain was identified in a study of blood T cell repertoires in COVID-19. Across the whole study: The origin of the acute and convalescent COVID-19 samples was the United States, Italy and Spain.

The V and J ends lost 1 base and 10 bases, in that order; junction bases with no gene match: 5. CDR3 length: 14 amino acids. The germline V gene encodes CDR1 LGHDT and CDR2 YNNKEL (reference sequence). The data were produced by immunoSEQ multiplex PCR, yet TCRdb's version contains in-frame clones alone and is incomplete. The sample holds roughly 120,000 clones; more than 80% are singletons and the top ten take roughly 3.2%. The specimen was peripheral blood. The rearrangement uses TRBV3-1 (or the pseudogene TRBV3-2) and TRBJ1-4, with 8 bases that match TRBD1. The TCR was taken from an elderly woman with COVID-19, enrolled during active disease. CDR3 region: CASSQGTGIGKLFF. CDR3 nucleotides: TGTGCCAGCAGCCAAGGGACAGGGATCGGAAAACTGTTTTTT.